This T cell receptor (beta chain) originates from a study of blood T cell repertoires in COVID-19 (dated by TCRdb to the early 2020s). For the study in its entirety: Samples covering the acute and convalescent phases of COVID-19 were provided by collaborators in the United States, Italy and Spain. The prospective study material was composed of cDNA or gDNA derived from T cells, B-cell-depleted T cells, or PBMCs. Subjects who had been exposed to COVID-19, were actively infected with it, or had recovered from it provided the deeply sampled blood TCRbeta repertoires that made up the dataset. The repertoires were released in a freely available public database intended as a resource for research on the immune response to SARS-CoV-2. Samples came from the ongoing ImmuneRACE study (first 160 participants) plus 1,254 subjects from 6 global collaborators. Sample metadata almost always included a de-identified subject ID, COVID-19 status, age in years and sex. Where HLA class I and class II types were available, the types were taken from metadata supplied by the sample provider, not from assay-based typing. The paper's findings and limits, for the study overall: The quantity of clinical and demographic metadata differed by source and by participant and was supplied without curation.

The collaborating institutions used their own protocols to collect whole blood in K2EDTA tubes. For TCRbeta analysis, collaborators shipped samples in one of three forms: frozen whole blood, isolated PBMCs, or DNA extracted from either of those sample types. The immunoSEQ Assay, a bias-controlled multiplex PCR, was used to amplify TCRbeta CDR3 regions from genomic DNA. As for how the authors treated the data: Nucleated cell counts per sample were estimated from amplification of reference gene primers within the assay. To quantify the absolute abundance of each unique TCRbeta CDR3 rearrangement, sequence reads were collapsed and filtered. For each sample, productive Simpson clonality was calculated by taking the square root of Simpson's diversity index across productive rearrangements. In its TCRdb copy, this immuneACCESS table keeps in-frame sequences only and misses some clones. Where compared with another copy, unresolved V genes explain less than half of these, and the others have no known cause. V and J calls and clone size follow that table, whereas D and trimming were derived from the DNA. The sample table contains approximately 170,000 clones; only one count was recorded for approximately 79% of them. The ten biggest clones cover around 12% of the sample.

After removal of 5 bases from V and 1 base from J, the junction retains 8 bases not matched to a gene. As encoded in the germline V gene, CDR1 is SGHTA while CDR2 is FQGNSA. The CDR3 starts with the cysteine, ends with the phenylalanine, and has 16 residues. The CDR3 DNA has 48 bases and is translated from base 1. This clone was recorded a few times. Its antigen has not been determined. Nothing much larger sits one base from this clone, and base qualities are not available. The receptor chain draws on TRBV7-2 and TRBJ1-3; 7 middle bases align to TRBD1. The clonotype comes from a woman in her fifties or sixties with acute or convalescent COVID-19. Sequenced sample: peripheral blood. The nucleotide sequence is given as TGTGCCAGCAGCGACCGACAGGGAGTATCTGGAAACACCATATATTTT. This yields the protein CASSDRQGVSGNTIYF.